The TCR beta chain described here comes from a study of identifying expanded T cells in peripheral blood. Study-level points and caveats: Roughly 1.2 clones differed between technical replicates, versus about 15 and 19 over time.

This clone was observed a few times. Its antigen is still unknown. The CDR3 length is 16 residues. CDR1 and CDR2 (germline): SGHNT, YYREEE (reference sequence). V trimming: 0 bases; J trimming: 5 bases; junction bases outside the gene matches: 8. Repertoires were generated with immunoSEQ multiplex PCR, while TCRdb's copy carries only in-frame clones and drops some. Here the sample spans around 85,000 clones, over 75% being singletons. During the collection period, no donor immune events like infections were recorded. The TCR was taken from a person aged 18-70 years in good health. The chain links TRBV5-4 to TRBJ2-1; TRBD1 agrees at 7 bases. The sample taken for sequencing was blood. The CDR3 is CASSLAGTVKNNEQFF. DNA of the CDR3: TGTGCCAGCAGCTTGGCCGGGACAGTTAAAAACAATGAGCAGTTCTTC. The complete variable domain, with remaining parts taken from reference TRBV5-4 and TRBJ2-1, reads ETGVTQSPTHLIKTRGQQVTLRCSSQSGHNTVSWYQQALGQGPQFIFQYYREEENGRGNFPPRFSGLQFPNYSSELNVNALELDDSALYLCASSLAGTVKNNEQFFGPGTRLTVL.